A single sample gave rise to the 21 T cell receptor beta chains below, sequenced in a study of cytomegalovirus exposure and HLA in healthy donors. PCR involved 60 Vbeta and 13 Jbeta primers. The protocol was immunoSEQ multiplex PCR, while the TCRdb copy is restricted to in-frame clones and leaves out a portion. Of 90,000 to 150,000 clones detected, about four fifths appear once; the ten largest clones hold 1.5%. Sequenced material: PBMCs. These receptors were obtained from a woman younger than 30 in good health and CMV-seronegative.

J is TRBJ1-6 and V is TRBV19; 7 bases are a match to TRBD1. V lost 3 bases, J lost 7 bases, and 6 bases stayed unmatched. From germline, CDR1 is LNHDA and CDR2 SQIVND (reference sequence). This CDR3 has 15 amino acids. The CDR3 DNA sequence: TGTGCCAGTAGTATGAGGCAGGGGGTGAATTCACCCCTCCACTTT. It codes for CASSMRQGVNSPLHF.

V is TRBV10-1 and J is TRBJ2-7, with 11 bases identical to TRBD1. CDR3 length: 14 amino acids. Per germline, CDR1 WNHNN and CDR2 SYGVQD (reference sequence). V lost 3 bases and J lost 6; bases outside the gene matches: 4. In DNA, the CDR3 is TGCGCCAGCAGTGACTCGGGACAGGGGGGCGAGCAGTACTTC. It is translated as CASSDSGQGGEQYF.

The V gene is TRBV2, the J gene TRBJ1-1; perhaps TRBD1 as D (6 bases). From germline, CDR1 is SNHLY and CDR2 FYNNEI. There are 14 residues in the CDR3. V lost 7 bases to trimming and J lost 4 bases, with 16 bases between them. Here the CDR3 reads CASTLGGYSTEAFF. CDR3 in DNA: TGTGCCAGCACACTAGGGGGATACTCCACTGAAGCTTTCTTT.

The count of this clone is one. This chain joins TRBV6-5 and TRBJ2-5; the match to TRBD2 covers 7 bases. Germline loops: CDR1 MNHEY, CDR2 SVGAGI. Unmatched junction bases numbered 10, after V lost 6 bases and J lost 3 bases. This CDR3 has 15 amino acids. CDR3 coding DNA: TGTGCCAGCAGCCTCGAACTAGCGTCGAAAGAGACCCAGTACTTC. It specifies CASSLELASKETQYF.

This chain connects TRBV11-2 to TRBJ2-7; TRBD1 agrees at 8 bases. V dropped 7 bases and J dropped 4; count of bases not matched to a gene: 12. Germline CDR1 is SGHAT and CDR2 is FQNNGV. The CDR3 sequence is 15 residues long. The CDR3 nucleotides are TGTGCCAGCACCCCCGACAGGGGCGCGGGGTACGAGCAGTACTTC. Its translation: CASTPDRGAGYEQYF.

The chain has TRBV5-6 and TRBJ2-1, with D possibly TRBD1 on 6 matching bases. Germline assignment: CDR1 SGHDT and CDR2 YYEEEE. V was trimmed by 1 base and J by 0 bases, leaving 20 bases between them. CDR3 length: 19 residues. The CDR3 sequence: CASSLIRGSSTSSYNEQFF. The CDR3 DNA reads TGTGCCAGCAGCTTGATCAGGGGCAGTAGCACCAGCTCCTACAATGAGCAGTTCTTC.

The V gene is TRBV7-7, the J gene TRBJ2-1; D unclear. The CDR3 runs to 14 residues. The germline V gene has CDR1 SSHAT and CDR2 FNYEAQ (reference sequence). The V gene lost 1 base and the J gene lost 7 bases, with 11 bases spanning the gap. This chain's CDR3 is CASSLGLTENEQFF. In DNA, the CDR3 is TGTGCCAGCAGCTTAGGCCTAACCGAAAATGAGCAGTTCTTC.

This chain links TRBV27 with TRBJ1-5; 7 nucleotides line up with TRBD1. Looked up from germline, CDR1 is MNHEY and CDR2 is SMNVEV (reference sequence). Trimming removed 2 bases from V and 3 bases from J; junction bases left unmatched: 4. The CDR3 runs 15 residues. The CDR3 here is CASSLMTGNNQPQHF. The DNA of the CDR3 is TGTGCCAGCAGTTTAATGACAGGGAACAATCAGCCCCAGCATTTT.

CDR3 sequence (DNA): TGTGCCAGCATAGAGGAATTGAACACTGAAGCTTTCTTT. Its protein product is CASIEELNTEAFF. The chain has TRBV2 and TRBJ1-1; D is undetermined. CDR3 size: 13 residues. Germline V CDR1 and CDR2: SNHLY, FYNNEI. V lost 7 bases and J lost 0, with 9 bases in between.

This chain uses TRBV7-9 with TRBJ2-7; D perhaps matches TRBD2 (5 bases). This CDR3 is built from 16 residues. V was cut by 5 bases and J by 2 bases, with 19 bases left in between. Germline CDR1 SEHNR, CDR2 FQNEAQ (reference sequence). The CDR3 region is CASSPLFGKEAYEQYF. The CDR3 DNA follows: TGTGCCAGCAGCCCCCTTTTCGGGAAGGAAGCCTACGAGCAGTACTTC.

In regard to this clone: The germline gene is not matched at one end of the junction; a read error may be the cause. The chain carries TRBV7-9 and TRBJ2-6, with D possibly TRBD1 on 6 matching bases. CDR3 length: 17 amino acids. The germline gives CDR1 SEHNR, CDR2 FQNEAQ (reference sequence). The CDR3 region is CASSLALRGSGANGLTF. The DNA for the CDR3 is TGTGCCAGCAGCTTAGCCCTTAGGGGGTCTGGGGCCAACGGCCTGACTTTC.

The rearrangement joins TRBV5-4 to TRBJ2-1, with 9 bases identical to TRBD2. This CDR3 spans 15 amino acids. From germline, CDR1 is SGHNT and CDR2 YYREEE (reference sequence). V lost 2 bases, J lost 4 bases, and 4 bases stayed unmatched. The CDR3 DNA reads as TGTGCCAGCAGCTTCGGGGCGGGAGGGTACAATGAGCAGTTCTTC. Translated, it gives CASSFGAGGYNEQFF.

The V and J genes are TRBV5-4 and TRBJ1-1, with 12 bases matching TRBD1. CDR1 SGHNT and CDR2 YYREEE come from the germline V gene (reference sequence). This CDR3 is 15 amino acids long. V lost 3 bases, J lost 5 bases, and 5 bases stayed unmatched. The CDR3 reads CASSWGDRGRTEAFF. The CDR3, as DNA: TGTGCCAGCAGCTGGGGGGACAGGGGGCGGACTGAAGCTTTCTTT. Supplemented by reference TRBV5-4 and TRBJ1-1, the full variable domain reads ETGVTQSPTHLIKTRGQQVTLRCSSQSGHNTVSWYQQALGQGPQFIFQYYREEENGRGNFPPRFSGLQFPNYSSELNVNALELDDSALYLCASSWGDRGRTEAFFGQGTRLTVV.

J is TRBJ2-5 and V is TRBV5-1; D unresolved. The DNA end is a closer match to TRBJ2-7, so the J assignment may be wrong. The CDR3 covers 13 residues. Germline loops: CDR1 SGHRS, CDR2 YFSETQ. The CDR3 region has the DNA TGCGCCAGCAGCTTAGGCGGCCCCTACGAGCAGTACTTC. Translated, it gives CASSLGGPYEQYF.

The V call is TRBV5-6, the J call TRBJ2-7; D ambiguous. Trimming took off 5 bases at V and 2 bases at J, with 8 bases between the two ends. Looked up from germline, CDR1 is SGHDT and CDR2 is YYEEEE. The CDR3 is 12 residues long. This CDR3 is CASRSQTYEQYF. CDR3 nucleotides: TGTGCCAGCAGGTCCCAAACCTACGAGCAGTACTTC. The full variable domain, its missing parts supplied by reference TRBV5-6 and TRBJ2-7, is DAGVTQSPTHLIKTRGQQVTLRCSPKSGHDTVSWYQQALGQGPQFIFQYYEEEERQRGNFPDRFSGHQFPNYSSELNVNALLLGDSALYLCASRSQTYEQYFGPGTRLTVT.

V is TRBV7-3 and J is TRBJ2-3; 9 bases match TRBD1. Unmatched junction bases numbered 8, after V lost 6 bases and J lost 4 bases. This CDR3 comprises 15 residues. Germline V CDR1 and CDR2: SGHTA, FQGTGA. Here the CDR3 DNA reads TGTGCCAGCAGTCTCGGACAGGGGTCTGCAGATACGCAGTATTTT. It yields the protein CASSLGQGSADTQYF.

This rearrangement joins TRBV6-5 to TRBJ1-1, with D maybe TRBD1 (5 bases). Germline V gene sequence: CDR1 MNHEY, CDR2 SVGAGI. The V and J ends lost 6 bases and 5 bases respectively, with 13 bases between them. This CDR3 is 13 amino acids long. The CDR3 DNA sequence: TGTGCCAGCAGGGGGCGTACGGTAACTGAAGCTTTCTTT. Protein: CASRGRTVTEAFF.

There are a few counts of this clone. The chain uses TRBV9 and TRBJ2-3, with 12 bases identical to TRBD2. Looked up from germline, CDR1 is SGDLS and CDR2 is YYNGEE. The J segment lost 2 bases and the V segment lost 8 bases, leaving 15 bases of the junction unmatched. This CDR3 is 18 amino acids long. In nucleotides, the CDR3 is TGTGCCAGTGCTTCCTCCGGACTAGCGGGGACAAACACAGATACGCAGTATTTT. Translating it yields CASASSGLAGTNTDTQYF.

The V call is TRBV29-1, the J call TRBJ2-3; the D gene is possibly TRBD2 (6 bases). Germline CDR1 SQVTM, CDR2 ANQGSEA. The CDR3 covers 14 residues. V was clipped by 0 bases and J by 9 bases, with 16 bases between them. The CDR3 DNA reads TGCAGCGTTGAAGATACCGACAGACTAGGCACGCAGTATTTT. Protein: CSVEDTDRLGTQYF.

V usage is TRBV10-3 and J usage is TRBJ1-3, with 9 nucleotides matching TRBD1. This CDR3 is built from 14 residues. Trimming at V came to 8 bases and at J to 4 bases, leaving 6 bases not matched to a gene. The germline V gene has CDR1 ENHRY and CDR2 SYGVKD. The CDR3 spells CAILGQGEGNTIYF. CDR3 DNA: TGTGCCATCTTGGGACAGGGAGAAGGAAACACCATATATTTT.

In nucleotides, the CDR3 is TGTGCCAGCAGCTTGGGGGGGGGAGGAACAGATACGCAGTATTTT. Its protein product is CASSLGGGGTDTQYF. J is TRBJ2-3 and V is TRBV5-4, with TRBD2 matching over 7 bases. Germline V gene sequence: CDR1 SGHNT, CDR2 YYREEE (reference sequence). The CDR3 has 15 amino acids. With 0 bases clipped from V and 3 bases from J, the junction kept 4 bases outside the gene matches.